The 30 T cell receptor beta chains in this list originate from one sample, sequenced in a study of blood T cell repertoires in COVID-19. The repertoire was sequenced with immunoSEQ multiplex PCR; TCRdb's copy has only in-frame clones and lacks some. The table records hundreds of thousands of clones, roughly 86% of them present only once. The sample comprised peripheral blood. The receptors come from a woman aged 25 to 39 who had recovered from COVID-19.

The V and J genes are TRBV21-1 and TRBJ1-4. TRBV21-1 is marked as a pseudogene. The CDR3 extends over 15 amino acids. Here the CDR3 reads CASSKAGLSNEKLFF. In DNA form, the CDR3 reads TGTGCCAGCAGCAAAGCAGGACTTTCTAATGAAAAACTGTTTTTT.

The CDR3, as DNA: TGTGCCTGGATTTTAAAATCTGGAAACACCATATATTTT. Translated, it gives CAWILKSGNTIYF. The V and J genes are TRBV30 and TRBJ1-3; D gene ambiguous. Germline V gene data show CDR1 as GTSNPN and CDR2 as SVGIG (reference sequence). The V end was cut by 4 bases, the J end by 1 base, with 8 bases between. The CDR3 sequence is 13 residues long.

J is TRBJ2-7 and V is TRBV2; TRBD2 agrees at 9 bases. Germline V gene data show CDR1 as SNHLY and CDR2 as FYNNEI. The CDR3 is 14 amino acids. Unmatched junction bases numbered 4, after V lost 3 bases and J lost 4 bases. The CDR3 sequence is CASSEGGGEYEQYF. The CDR3 DNA reads TGTGCCAGCAGTGAGGGCGGGGGGGAGTACGAGCAGTACTTC.

V usage is TRBV7-2 and J usage is TRBJ1-6; 7 nucleotides agree with TRBD1. CDR1 is SGHTA and CDR2 is FQGNSA in the germline V gene. V dropped 2 bases and J dropped 4; count of bases not matched to a gene: 11. The CDR3 extends over 18 amino acids. The CDR3, as DNA: TGTGCCAGCAGCTTAAGATGGGACAGTTTATATTATAATTCACCCCTCCACTTT. This sequence encodes CASSLRWDSLYYNSPLHF.

V and J are TRBV6-4 and TRBJ1-1; D perhaps matches TRBD1 (6 bases). Germline lookup yields CDR1 MRHNA and CDR2 SNTAGT. V was cut by 5 bases and J by 6 bases, with 19 bases left in between. The CDR3 has 15 amino acids. CDR3 sequence (DNA): TGTGCCAGCAGTCACGACAGGCACGCGGAGGCTGAAGCTTTCTTT. Amino acid sequence: CASSHDRHAEAEAFF.

This clone was recorded a few times. The rearrangement links TRBV27 to TRBJ2-7; TRBD1 is a possible D gene (6 bases). Trimming shortened V by 4 bases and J by 3 bases, and 16 bases separated the two germline ends. The CDR3 consists of 15 residues. CDR1 MNHEY and CDR2 SMNVEV come from the germline V gene (reference sequence). This CDR3 reads CASSSSTGYDYEQYF. In DNA form, the CDR3 reads TGTGCCAGCAGTTCCTCAACAGGGTATGACTACGAGCAGTACTTC.

This clone was seen a single time. Other DNA sequences from this sample encode an identical CDR3 as well. The DNA for the CDR3 is TGCAGTGCTAGGGCCGGGTACGAGCAGTACTTC. Protein product: CSARAGYEQYF. The V call is TRBV20-1, the J call TRBJ2-7; no clear D. This CDR3 has 11 residues. In germline, CDR1 is DFQATT, CDR2 SNEGSKA (reference sequence). Trimming removed 3 bases from V and 4 bases from J, with 7 bases in between.

This clone was picked up a small number of times. This chain uses TRBV2 with TRBJ1-2, with TRBD1 identical over 8 bases. This CDR3 has 12 residues. The ends lost 5 bases at V and 8 bases at J; junction bases unmatched: 4. The V gene's germline CDR1 is SNHLY and CDR2 FYNNEI. CDR3 in DNA: TGTGCCAGCAGTCCGACAGGGGACGGCTACACCTTC. Its protein product is CASSPTGDGYTF. The complete variable domain, with remaining parts taken from reference TRBV2 and TRBJ1-2, reads EPEVTQTPSHQVTQMGQEVILRCVPISNHLYFYWYRQILGQKVEFLVSFYNNEISEKSEIFDDQFSVERPDGSNFTLKIRSTKLEDSAMYFCASSPTGDGYTFGSGTRLTVV.

Of note for this clone: The junction departs from germline at one end; a sequencing error may be responsible. This sequence joins TRBV11-3 and TRBJ1-1; D not resolved. Germline V gene sequence: CDR1 SGHNT, CDR2 YENEEA. The CDR3 is 14 residues long. The CDR3 DNA reads TGTGCCAGCATCGAGGCCCCCAAGAACGCTGAAGCTTTCTTT. Translation: CASIEAPKNAEAFF.

The chain combines TRBV10-2 with TRBJ2-7; 13 bases map to TRBD2. The germline V gene has CDR1 WSHSY and CDR2 SAAADI. The CDR3 spans 15 residues. After removal of 8 bases from V and 1 base from J, the junction contained 5 bases not matched to a gene. CDR3: CASGGLAGTSYEQYF. The CDR3, as DNA: TGCGCCAGCGGGGGACTAGCGGGGACATCCTACGAGCAGTACTTC.

The rearrangement joins TRBV7-2 to TRBJ2-7; 9 nucleotides line up with TRBD1. The CDR3 totals 17 residues. The germline V gene encodes CDR1 SGHTA and CDR2 FQGNSA. After removal of 4 bases from V and 4 bases from J, the junction contained 14 bases not matched to a gene. The CDR3 reads CASSSPGQGFLAYEQYF. CDR3 sequence (DNA): TGTGCCAGCAGCTCGCCGGGACAGGGATTTTTAGCGTACGAGCAGTACTTC.

The J gene is TRBJ1-2, the V gene TRBV29-1, with D tentatively TRBD1 (5 bases). V dropped 7 bases and J dropped 7 bases, with 16 bases sitting between them. Germline CDR1 and CDR2: SQVTM and ANQGSEA. The CDR3 runs 12 residues. The DNA for the CDR3 is TGCAGCGCCGTGACAGCCTTCCTTGGCTACACCTTC. It yields the protein CSAVTAFLGYTF.

The V call is TRBV7-9, the J call TRBJ1-1; 8 positions match TRBD1. This CDR3 is built from 14 residues. Germline CDR1 is SEHNR and CDR2 is FQNEAQ (reference sequence). Trimming removed 1 base from V and 7 bases from J; junction bases left unmatched: 5. The CDR3 region has the DNA TGTGCCAGCAGCTTAGTGGCAGGGGGCAATGAAGCTTTCTTT. It translates to CASSLVAGGNEAFF.

The chain links TRBV6-5 to TRBJ1-1; 8 nucleotides match TRBD1. The CDR3 runs 14 residues. Per the germline V gene, CDR1 is MNHEY and CDR2 is SVGAGI. J was trimmed by 0 bases and V by 8 bases; bases with no gene match: 5. The CDR3 sequence is CASGQGFMNTEAFF. DNA for the CDR3: TGTGCCAGCGGACAGGGATTTATGAACACTGAAGCTTTCTTT.

The rearrangement uses TRBV5-6 and TRBJ2-5; a weak D match, TRBD1 (5 bases). In germline, CDR1 is SGHDT, CDR2 YYEEEE. This CDR3 contains 14 residues. V was clipped by 3 bases and J by 3 bases, with 12 bases between them. The CDR3 protein is CASSYMDTKETQYF. CDR3 DNA sequence: TGTGCCAGCAGCTACATGGACACTAAAGAGACCCAGTACTTC.

V usage is TRBV29-1 and J usage is TRBJ1-2; D gene unclear. The CDR3 is made up of 14 amino acids. CDR1 is SQVTM and CDR2 is ANQGSEA in the germline V gene. Trimming took 1 base from V and 0 from J, leaving 9 bases between them. This CDR3 is CSVEAQLANYGYTF. In DNA, the CDR3 is TGCAGCGTTGAAGCACAGTTAGCTAACTATGGCTACACCTTC.

This clone appeared once. This chain uses TRBV2 with TRBJ2-7, with D possibly being TRBD1 (6 bases). CDR3 size: 13 residues. Germline CDR1 reads SNHLY; CDR2 reads FYNNEI. Trimming cost V 8 bases and J 7 bases, with 18 bases left between them. The CDR3 sequence is CASDQTGIREQYF. CDR3 bases: TGTGCCAGCGACCAAACAGGGATTCGGGAGCAGTACTTC. Full variable domain (outside the CDR3, taken from reference TRBV2 and TRBJ2-7): EPEVTQTPSHQVTQMGQEVILRCVPISNHLYFYWYRQILGQKVEFLVSFYNNEISEKSEIFDDQFSVERPDGSNFTLKIRSTKLEDSAMYFCASDQTGIREQYFGPGTRLTVT.

The V gene is TRBV6-5, the J gene TRBJ1-1; D perhaps matches TRBD1 (5 bases). Germline CDR1 and CDR2: MNHEY and SVGAGI. V was shortened by 2 bases and J by 1 base, with 8 bases between the two germline ends. The CDR3 has 14 residues. CDR3 sequence: CASSYGGTNTEAFF. In DNA form, the CDR3 reads TGTGCCAGCAGTTACGGGGGGACGAACACTGAAGCTTTCTTT.

This clone appeared a single time. The rearrangement links TRBV7-9 to TRBJ2-7; 7 bases agree with TRBD2. The CDR3 is 15 amino acids. Germline V CDR1 and CDR2: SEHNR, FQNEAQ (reference sequence). V dropped 1 base and J dropped 2; count of bases not matched to a gene: 5. CDR3 region: CASSLESGNPYEQYF. The CDR3 DNA reads as TGTGCCAGCAGCTTAGAGAGCGGGAATCCCTACGAGCAGTACTTC.

This clone occurred once. The chain employs TRBV28 and TRBJ2-2; 9 positions agree with TRBD1. The CDR3 consists of 17 residues. Germline CDR1 MDHEN, CDR2 SYDVKM. V shed 1 base and J 7 bases; nucleotides not matched to a gene: 10. The CDR3 loop reads CASSLYRGQGMGGELFF. CDR3 DNA sequence: TGTGCCAGCAGTTTATATCGGGGACAGGGAATGGGCGGGGAGCTGTTTTTT.

The V gene is TRBV27, the J gene TRBJ2-1, with 11 bases matching TRBD2. Unmatched junction bases numbered 11, after V lost 4 bases and J lost 9 bases. The CDR3 runs to 16 residues. Germline assignment: CDR1 MNHEY and CDR2 SMNVEV (reference sequence). The CDR3 sequence: CASSSQPRLAGIEQFF. The CDR3 nucleotides are TGTGCCAGCAGTTCCCAACCTCGACTAGCGGGGATTGAGCAGTTCTTC.

The chain employs TRBV6-4 and TRBJ2-1, with 13 bases identical to TRBD2. Germline V gene data show CDR1 as MRHNA and CDR2 as SNTAGT. The CDR3 runs to 14 residues. Unmatched junction bases numbered 0, after V lost 4 bases and J lost 6 bases. The CDR3 loop is CASSGTSGSNEQFF. In DNA, the CDR3 is TGTGCCAGCAGTGGGACTAGCGGGAGCAATGAGCAGTTCTTC.

The table lists this clone with a count of one. This sequence joins TRBV28 and TRBJ1-1; TRBD1 aligns across 9 bases. The CDR3 spans 16 residues. Germline V gene lookup returns CDR1 MDHEN and CDR2 SYDVKM. Losses at the gene ends were 2 bases for V and 1 base for J; bases not matched to a gene: 5. In nucleotides, the CDR3 is TGTGCCAGCAGTTTACTACCGGGACAGGGGAACACTGAAGCTTTCTTT. This translates into CASSLLPGQGNTEAFF.

The chain employs TRBV4-1 and TRBJ2-7, with D possibly being TRBD2 (6 bases). The CDR3 spans 15 residues. The V gene lost 1 base and the J gene lost 3 bases, with 13 bases spanning the gap. Germline V CDR1 and CDR2: MGHRA, YSYEKL. Here the CDR3 DNA reads TGCGCCAGCAGCCAAGCCGGCGGGGCCCTCTACGAGCAGTACTTC. Translation: CASSQAGGALYEQYF.

The CDR3 protein is CASSLVARGSYNEQFF. CDR3 coding DNA: TGCGCCAGCAGCTTGGTCGCTAGGGGCTCCTACAATGAGCAGTTCTTC. The chain uses TRBV5-1 and TRBJ2-1; possibly TRBD1 for D (5 bases). V was trimmed by 0 bases and J by 0 bases, leaving 10 bases between them. The CDR3 is made up of 16 amino acids. Germline loops: CDR1 SGHRS, CDR2 YFSETQ.

This chain joins TRBV6-1 and TRBJ1-3; 10 bases align to TRBD1. There are 17 residues in the CDR3. After removal of 1 base from V and 0 bases from J, the junction contained 3 bases not matched to a gene. Germline V lookup: CDR1 MNHNS, CDR2 SASEGT. In DNA, the CDR3 is TGTGCCAGCAGTGAAGGGACAGGGGGATACTCTGGAAACACCATATATTTT. Translating it yields CASSEGTGGYSGNTIYF.

This clone was found once. Written as DNA, the CDR3 is TGTGCCAGCAGCTTGCCTGGATTCAGTTCTAGTCTTGAAAAACTGTTTTTT. Translating it yields CASSLPGFSSSLEKLFF. The rearrangement joins TRBV7-6 to TRBJ1-4; the D is unclear. Trimming removed 3 bases at V and 7 bases at J, with 21 bases between. CDR3 length equals 17 residues. Germline values: CDR1 SGHVS, CDR2 FNYEAQ.

The J gene is TRBJ1-5, the V gene TRBV29-1; D is ambiguous. The CDR3 consists of 12 residues. From germline, CDR1 is SQVTM and CDR2 ANQGSEA. Trimming took 4 bases from V and 7 from J, leaving 11 bases between them. In nucleotides, the CDR3 is TGCAGCGTTGCCTCTACGGGACAGCCCCAGCATTTT. Amino acids: CSVASTGQPQHF.

In its sample, this clone was seen a few times. The chain recombines TRBV18 with TRBJ1-4; 7 bases agree with TRBD1. The CDR3 runs 14 residues. Losses at the gene ends were 3 bases for V and 8 bases for J; bases not matched to a gene: 6. Germline values: CDR1 KGHSH, CDR2 LQKENI. In nucleotides, the CDR3 is TGTGCCAGCTCACCGACAGGGCCCGCGGAAAAACTGTTTTTT. It codes for CASSPTGPAEKLFF.

Turning to this clone: Within the sample, other DNA sequences also encode this same CDR3. The chain combines TRBV19 with TRBJ1-2; TRBD1 aligns across 9 bases. Germline trimming cut 8 bases from V and 5 bases from J; bases unmatched to any gene: 0. Germline V gene data show CDR1 as LNHDA and CDR2 as SQIVND (reference sequence). CDR3 length: 11 residues. DNA of the CDR3: TGTGCCAGTGGACAGGGGTATGGCTACACCTTC. Its protein is CASGQGYGYTF.